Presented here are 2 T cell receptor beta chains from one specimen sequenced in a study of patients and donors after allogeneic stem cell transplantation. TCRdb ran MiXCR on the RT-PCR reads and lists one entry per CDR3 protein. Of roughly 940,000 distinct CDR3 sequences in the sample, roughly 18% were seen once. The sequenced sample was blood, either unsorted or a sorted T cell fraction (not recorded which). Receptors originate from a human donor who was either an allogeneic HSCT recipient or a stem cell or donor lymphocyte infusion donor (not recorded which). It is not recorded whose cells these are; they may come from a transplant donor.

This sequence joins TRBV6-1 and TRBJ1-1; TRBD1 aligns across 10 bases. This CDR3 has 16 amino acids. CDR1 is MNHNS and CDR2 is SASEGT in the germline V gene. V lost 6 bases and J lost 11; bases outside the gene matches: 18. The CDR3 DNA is TGTGCCAGCAGATCCCTAAGCCGGGACAGGGGCTTTTGGGCTTTCTTT. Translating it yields CASRSLSRDRGFWAFF.

CDR3 loop: CASSFVWDSGNTIYF. CDR3 in DNA: TGTGCCAGCAGCTTTGTCTGGGACTCTGGAAACACCATATATTTT. The chain joins TRBV5-5 to TRBJ1-3; no clear D gene. Trimming left V 2 bases short and J 0 bases short, with 9 bases between. The CDR3 contains 15 residues. Germline lookup yields CDR1 SGHKS and CDR2 YYEKEE (reference sequence). The entire variable domain, with the rest obtained from reference TRBV5-5 and TRBJ1-3, is as follows: DAGVTQSPTHLIKTRGQQVTLRCSPISGHKSVSWYQQVLGQGPQFIFQYYEKEERGRGNFPDRFSARQFPNYSSELNVNALLLGDSALYLCASSFVWDSGNTIYFGEGSWLTVV.